The source of this TCR beta chain is a study of cytomegalovirus exposure and HLA in healthy donors. The study's findings and limits: Cytomegalovirus association was listed for approximately 160 TCR beta chains. A previous analysis found most TCR beta V segments productive roughly 90% or roughly 30% of the time. Compared with the roughly 700-donor mean, an Asian-associated ancestry cluster reportedly had fewer N-insertions, according to a later analysis.

For this clone: Antigen: not known.

With 60 Vbeta and 13 Jbeta primers, the PCR was carried out. Sequencing used immunoSEQ multiplex PCR; TCRdb keeps in-frame clones, though not all of them. The sample records just over 150,000 clones, roughly 84% being singletons. The source of this sequence is a man in his late teens or twenties in good health and CMV-seronegative. Sequenced: PBMCs.

The chain's CDR3 is CASSGFRGTRYEQYF. The CDR3 coding sequence is TGCGCCAGCAGTGGCTTCCGGGGGACTAGGTACGAGCAGTACTTC. The chain combines TRBV10-2 with TRBJ2-7, with TRBD2 matching over 8 bases. Trimming at V came to 4 bases and at J to 4 bases, leaving 9 bases not matched to a gene. Germline CDR1 is WSHSY and CDR2 is SAAADI. The CDR3 totals 15 residues.